This T cell receptor (beta chain) was recorded in a study of CXCR3-negative and CXCR3-positive naive CD8 T cells. General study findings and limits: More hydrophobic TRB CDR3s were found in CXCR3-positive naive cells than in CXCR3-negative naive cells.

This CDR3 spans 14 amino acids. Looked up from germline, CDR1 is MNHEY and CDR2 is SMNVEV (reference sequence). 5' RACE with UMI labels generated the TRB cDNA libraries. TCRdb reanalyzed the 5' RACE reads, giving one entry per CDR3 protein sequence and no DNA. The repertoire table contains under 75,000 distinct CDR3 sequences. To note about this clonotype: Its antigen remains unidentified.

The rearrangement joins TRBV27 to TRBJ1-5; the D call of TRBD1 rests on TCRdb alone, since no DNA is present to check it. The receptor was isolated from a human donor in good health. Some clones in this sample may be carry-over from other donors' samples. The sequenced sample was naive CXCR3+ CD8+ T cells from blood. As for subset: CD45RO-CCR7+CD27+CD95- naive CD8+ T cells expressing CXCR3 (TNR3+). CDR3 sequence: CASSLAGVAQPQHF.